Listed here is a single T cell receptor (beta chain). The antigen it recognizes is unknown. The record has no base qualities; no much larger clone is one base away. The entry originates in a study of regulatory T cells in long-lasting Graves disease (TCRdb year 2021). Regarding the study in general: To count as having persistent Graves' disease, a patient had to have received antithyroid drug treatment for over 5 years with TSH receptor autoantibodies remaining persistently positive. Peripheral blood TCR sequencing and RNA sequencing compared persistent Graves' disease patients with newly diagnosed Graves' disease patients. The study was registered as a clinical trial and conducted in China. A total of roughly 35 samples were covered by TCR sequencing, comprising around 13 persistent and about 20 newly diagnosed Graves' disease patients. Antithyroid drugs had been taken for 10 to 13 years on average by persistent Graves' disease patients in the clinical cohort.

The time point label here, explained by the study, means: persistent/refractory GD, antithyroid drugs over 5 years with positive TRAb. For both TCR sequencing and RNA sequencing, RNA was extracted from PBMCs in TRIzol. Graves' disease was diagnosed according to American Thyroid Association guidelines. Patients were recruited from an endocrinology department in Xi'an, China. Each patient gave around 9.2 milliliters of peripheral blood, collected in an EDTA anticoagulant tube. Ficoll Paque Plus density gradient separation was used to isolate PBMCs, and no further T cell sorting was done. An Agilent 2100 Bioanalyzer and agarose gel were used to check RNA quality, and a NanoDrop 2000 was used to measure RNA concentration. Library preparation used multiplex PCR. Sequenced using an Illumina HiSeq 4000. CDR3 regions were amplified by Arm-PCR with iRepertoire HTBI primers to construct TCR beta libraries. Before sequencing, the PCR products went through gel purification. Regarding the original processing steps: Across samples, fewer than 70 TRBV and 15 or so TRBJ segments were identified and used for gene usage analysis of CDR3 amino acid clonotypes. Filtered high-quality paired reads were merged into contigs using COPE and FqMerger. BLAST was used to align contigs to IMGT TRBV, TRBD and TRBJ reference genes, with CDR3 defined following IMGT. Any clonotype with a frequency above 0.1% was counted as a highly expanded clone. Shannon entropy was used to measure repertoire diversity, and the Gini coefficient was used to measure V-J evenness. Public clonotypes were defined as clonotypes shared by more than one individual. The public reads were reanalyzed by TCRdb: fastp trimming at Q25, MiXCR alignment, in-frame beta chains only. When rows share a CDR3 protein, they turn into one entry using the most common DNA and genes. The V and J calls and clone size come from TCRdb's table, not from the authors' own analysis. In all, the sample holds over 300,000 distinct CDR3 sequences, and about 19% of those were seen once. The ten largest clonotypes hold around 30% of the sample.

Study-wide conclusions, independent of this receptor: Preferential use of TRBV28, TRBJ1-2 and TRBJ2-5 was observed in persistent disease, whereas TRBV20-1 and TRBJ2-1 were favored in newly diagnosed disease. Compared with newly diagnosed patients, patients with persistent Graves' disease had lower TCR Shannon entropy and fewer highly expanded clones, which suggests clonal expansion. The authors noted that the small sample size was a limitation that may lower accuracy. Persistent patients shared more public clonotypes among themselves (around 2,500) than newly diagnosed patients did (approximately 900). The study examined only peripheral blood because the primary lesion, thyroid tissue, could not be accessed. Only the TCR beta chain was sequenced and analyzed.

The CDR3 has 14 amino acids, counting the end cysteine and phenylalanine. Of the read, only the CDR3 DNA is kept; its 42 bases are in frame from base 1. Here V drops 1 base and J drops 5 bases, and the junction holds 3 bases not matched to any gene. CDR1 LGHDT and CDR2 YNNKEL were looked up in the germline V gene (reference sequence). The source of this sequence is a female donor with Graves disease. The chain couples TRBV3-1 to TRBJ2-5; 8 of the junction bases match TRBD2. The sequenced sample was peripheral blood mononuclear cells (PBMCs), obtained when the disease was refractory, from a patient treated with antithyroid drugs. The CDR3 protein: CASSQAGGPETQYF. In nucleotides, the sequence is TGTGCCAGCAGCCAAGCGGGAGGGCCCGAGACCCAGTACTTC.